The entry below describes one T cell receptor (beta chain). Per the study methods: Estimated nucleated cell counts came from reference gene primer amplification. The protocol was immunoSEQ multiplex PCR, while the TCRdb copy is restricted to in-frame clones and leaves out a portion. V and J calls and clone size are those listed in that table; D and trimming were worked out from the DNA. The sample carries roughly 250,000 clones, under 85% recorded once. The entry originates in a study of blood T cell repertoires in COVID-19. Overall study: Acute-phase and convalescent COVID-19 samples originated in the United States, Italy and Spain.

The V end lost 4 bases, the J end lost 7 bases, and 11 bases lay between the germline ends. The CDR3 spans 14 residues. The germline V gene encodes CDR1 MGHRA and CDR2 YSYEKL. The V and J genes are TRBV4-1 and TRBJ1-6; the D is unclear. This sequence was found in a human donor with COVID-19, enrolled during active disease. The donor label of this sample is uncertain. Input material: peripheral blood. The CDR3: CASSLLLRNSPLHF. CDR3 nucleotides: TGCGCCAGCAGCCTCCTCCTCCGGAATTCACCCCTCCACTTT.